The 21 T cell receptor beta chains below all came from one sample that was sequenced in a study of blood T cell repertoires in COVID-19. Profiled with immunoSEQ multiplex PCR; TCRdb holds only in-frame clones, not every one. The table has around 330,000 clones, approximately 90% seen once; the top ten hold just under 9%. The specimen sequenced was PBMCs or T cells enriched from blood (not recorded which). Receptor source: a woman in her late teens or twenties who had recovered from COVID-19.

The chain couples TRBV27 to TRBJ1-2; no clear D. V shed 1 base and J shed 3 bases, with 6 bases lying between them. The germline V gene has CDR1 MNHEY and CDR2 SMNVEV (reference sequence). CDR3 size: 13 residues. In DNA, the CDR3 is TGTGCCAGCAGTTTATTCGCGGACTATGGCTACACCTTC. Its protein is CASSLFADYGYTF.

The V gene is TRBV5-1, the J gene TRBJ1-2, with D unresolved. The CDR3 runs 13 residues. Germline V gives CDR1 SGHRS, CDR2 YFSETQ. The V end lost 1 base, the J end lost 3 bases, and 7 bases lay between the germline ends. Here the CDR3 reads CASSLRPDYGYTF. The CDR3 nucleotides are TGCGCCAGCAGCTTGCGTCCTGACTATGGCTACACCTTC. The full variable domain, with the rest looked up from reference TRBV5-1 and TRBJ1-2, is KAGVTQTPRYLIKTRGQQVTLSCSPISGHRSVSWYQQTPGQGLQFLFEYFSETQRNKGNFPGRFSGRQFSNSRSEMNVSTLELGDSALYLCASSLRPDYGYTFGSGTRLTVV.

The genes are TRBV2 and TRBJ1-2; D may be TRBD1 (6 bases). Germline loops: CDR1 SNHLY, CDR2 FYNNEI. The CDR3 is 15 amino acids. V lost 6 bases and J 4 bases, leaving 18 bases between the germline ends. Written as DNA, the CDR3 is TGTGCCAGCAGGGGCGGTAACAGGGCCATCTATGGCTACACCTTC. Translated, it gives CASRGGNRAIYGYTF.

The chain couples TRBV5-5 to TRBJ1-2, with TRBD1 matching over 7 bases. The CDR3 extends over 13 amino acids. Trimming removed 0 bases from V and 8 bases from J; junction bases left unmatched: 4. Germline loops: CDR1 SGHKS, CDR2 YYEKEE (reference sequence). The CDR3 is CASSLEARGGYTF. The CDR3 DNA follows: TGTGCCAGCAGCTTGGAGGCCAGGGGGGGCTACACCTTC.

J is TRBJ1-1 and V is TRBV18; unclear D gene. Germline V gene data show CDR1 as KGHSH and CDR2 as LQKENI. Trimming shortened V by 2 bases and J by 4 bases, and 11 bases separated the two germline ends. CDR3 size: 14 residues. CDR3 region: CASSPREGGTEAFF. The CDR3 DNA sequence: TGTGCCAGCTCACCAAGGGAGGGCGGCACTGAAGCTTTCTTT.

In the case of this clone: At one end, the junction sequence differs from germline, possibly due to a read error. This chain links TRBV7-2 with TRBJ2-3; the match to TRBD1 covers 8 bases. CDR3 size: 16 residues. CDR1 SGHTA and CDR2 FQGNSA come from the germline V gene. The CDR3 is CASRRQGIGITNTQYF. For the CDR3, the DNA is TGTGCCAGCAGACGACAGGGGATTGGAATCACAAATACGCAGTATTTT.

This chain links TRBV11-3 with TRBJ2-1; weak D call: TRBD2 (5 bases). The germline gives CDR1 SGHNT, CDR2 YENEEA. The CDR3 spans 14 residues. Deletions cut 5 bases from V and 6 bases from J, with 14 bases between. The DNA for the CDR3 is TGTGCCAGCAGCCGGGGAGTGGCTACCAATGAGCAGTTCTTC. It codes for CASSRGVATNEQFF.

The rearrangement uses TRBV5-6 and TRBJ1-2, with unresolved D. Between the trimmed V and J ends, which lost 2 bases and 4 bases, there was a span of 9 bases. This CDR3 region has 13 residues. The germline gives CDR1 SGHDT, CDR2 YYEEEE. CDR3 in amino acids: CASSFPAAYGYTF. CDR3 DNA sequence: TGTGCCAGCAGCTTCCCGGCGGCCTATGGCTACACCTTC.

The chain links TRBV6-2 or TRBV6-3 to TRBJ2-3; 9 bases are a match to TRBD2. The CDR3 contains 16 residues. Germline assignment: CDR1 MNHEY and CDR2 SVGEGT. The trim removed 0 bases at V and 6 bases at J, leaving 7 bases unmatched. The CDR3 loop is CASSYSGGGDEDTQYF. The CDR3 coding sequence is TGTGCCAGCAGTTACTCAGGCGGGGGGGATGAGGATACGCAGTATTTT.

The chain is built from TRBV6-5 and TRBJ2-3; 13 bases agree with TRBD2. The CDR3 extends over 15 amino acids. In germline, CDR1 is MNHEY, CDR2 SVGAGI. J lost 3 bases, V lost 5 bases, and 2 bases had no gene match. Written as DNA, the CDR3 is TGTGCCAGCAGTCGACTAGCGGGGGGTACAGATACGCAGTATTTT. Translation: CASSRLAGGTDTQYF.

This chain joins TRBV7-9 and TRBJ1-1; D is unresolved. Trimming left V 4 bases short and J 2 bases short, with 14 bases between. This CDR3 has 15 amino acids. Germline V gives CDR1 SEHNR, CDR2 FQNEAQ (reference sequence). The CDR3: CASSSSQDSNTEAFF. The CDR3 region has the DNA TGTGCCAGCAGCTCTTCGCAGGACTCTAACACTGAAGCTTTCTTT.

This clone was detected only once. The V call is TRBV23-1, the J call TRBJ1-4; perhaps TRBD1 as D (5 bases). TRBV23-1 belongs to the ORF category, with a function that is uncertain. V shed 1 base and J shed 16 bases, with 16 bases lying between them. This CDR3 has 13 amino acids. The CDR3 region is CASSQLRGFQPFF. Here the CDR3 DNA reads TGCGCCAGCAGTCAATTGCGGGGCTTTCAGCCGTTTTTT.

The CDR3 region is CATSGGGINYGYTF. In DNA, the CDR3 is TGTGCCACCAGTGGTGGGGGGATCAACTATGGCTACACCTTC. The chain couples TRBV24-1 to TRBJ1-2; D is possibly TRBD1 (5 bases). This CDR3 comprises 14 residues. The V end was cut by 5 bases, the J end by 2 bases, with 11 bases between. Per the germline V gene, CDR1 is KGHDR and CDR2 is SFDVKD.

The V gene is TRBV5-4, the J gene TRBJ1-1; D possibly corresponds to TRBD1 (5 bases). CDR3 size: 14 residues. Germline CDR1 and CDR2: SGHNT and YYREEE (reference sequence). V was shortened by 0 bases and J by 7 bases, with 13 bases between the two germline ends. The CDR3 DNA is TGTGCCAGCAGCTTGGGACAGACGATGAATGAAGCTTTCTTT. The encoded protein is CASSLGQTMNEAFF.

This chain joins TRBV7-7 and TRBJ1-2; possibly TRBD1 for D (5 bases). The germline V gene encodes CDR1 SSHAT and CDR2 FNYEAQ (reference sequence). The V gene lost 4 bases and the J gene lost 6 bases, with 15 bases spanning the gap. The CDR3 is 14 amino acids. In DNA, the CDR3 is TGTGCCAGCAGCTGGGCCGGGACTTTTAATGGCTACACCTTC. Protein product: CASSWAGTFNGYTF.

Comment on this clone: In the same sample, other DNA sequences code for this CDR3. CDR3 nucleotides: TGTGCCAGCAGCCTCCGACAGGGGGATCAGCCCCAGCATTTT. It is translated as CASSLRQGDQPQHF. V usage is TRBV28 and J usage is TRBJ1-5, with 9 positions matching TRBD1. This CDR3 has 14 amino acids. Looked up from germline, CDR1 is MDHEN and CDR2 is SYDVKM. V shed 6 bases and J 5 bases; nucleotides not matched to a gene: 5.

The CDR3 DNA follows: TGTGCCAGCAGCCAAGACCGGTTTTCCCCCTATGGCTACACCTTC. It is translated as CASSQDRFSPYGYTF. The J gene is TRBJ1-2, the V gene TRBV3-1 (or the pseudogene TRBV3-2); unclear D gene. Germline V lookup: CDR1 LGHDT, CDR2 YNNKEL (reference sequence). The CDR3 sequence is 15 residues long. Trimming shortened V by 0 bases and J by 4 bases, and 12 bases separated the two germline ends.

This clone was observed a single time. The chain couples TRBV6-5 to TRBJ2-1, with 10 bases identical to TRBD2. Germline V gene data show CDR1 as MNHEY and CDR2 as SVGAGI. This CDR3 region has 15 residues. The V and J ends lost 9 bases and 6 bases, in that order; junction bases with no gene match: 11. The CDR3 region has the DNA TGTGCCAGTGGAACCGGGACTAGCGTCGTCAATGAGCAGTTCTTC. It codes for CASGTGTSVVNEQFF.

The CDR3 DNA reads as TGTGCCAGCAGCGCATCCGGGACTAACTATGGCTACACCTTC. The encoded protein is CASSASGTNYGYTF. This chain uses TRBV7-9 with TRBJ1-2; D is unresolved. The CDR3 is made up of 14 amino acids. Germline assignment: CDR1 SEHNR and CDR2 FQNEAQ (reference sequence). The ends were cut back, 5 bases at V and 0 bases at J, with 10 bases in the middle.

The chain combines TRBV4-1 with TRBJ2-5; tentatively, D is TRBD1 (6 bases). Germline CDR1 reads MGHRA; CDR2 reads YSYEKL. CDR3 length: 20 amino acids. V was clipped by 4 bases and J by 1 base, with 28 bases between them. In DNA, the CDR3 is TGCGCCAGCAGCCGCCAAGATGTGTCTCGGGCAGGGGCCAGCCAAGAGACCCAGTACTTC. Its translation is CASSRQDVSRAGASQETQYF.

The chain joins TRBV11-2 to TRBJ1-5, with D possibly TRBD1 on 6 matching bases. The CDR3 contains 15 residues. Germline V lookup: CDR1 SGHAT, CDR2 FQNNGV. Trimming took 5 bases from V and 3 from J, leaving 14 bases between them. CDR3 protein: CASSTTGGANQPQHF. The DNA of the CDR3 is TGTGCCAGCAGCACAACTGGGGGGGCCAATCAGCCCCAGCATTTT.